The entry below describes one T cell receptor (beta chain). Its matching antigen is unknown. The same CDR3 arises from other DNA sequences in this sample as well. The sample is drawn from a study of shared clonotypes between healthy human individuals. Study observations and caveats: Naive subsets tended to show greater estimated richness than memory subsets. Tissues were not sampled, only blood, and their repertoires likely differ. Clonotype sharing among donors was expected to depend on sequencing depth.

In replicate PCRs of sorted subsets, around 200 ng DNA, approximately 32,000 T cell genomes, was used. Method: immunoSEQ multiplex PCR; TCRdb's copy keeps in-frame clones and lacks some. Of 2.5 million or so clones listed, around nine tenths are singletons. Germline assignment: CDR1 GTSNPN and CDR2 SVGIG (reference sequence). CDR3 length equals 14 residues. The ends were cut back, 0 bases at V and 7 bases at J, with 12 bases in the middle. This rearrangement joins TRBV30 to TRBJ1-4; the D gene is possibly TRBD1 (6 bases). Sequenced: naive CD4+ T cells sorted from blood. Subset denoted: CD45RA+ positively selected. The sequence was collected from a young man in good health. CDR3 nucleotides: TGTGCCTGGAGTGTACAGGGCAGCGGTGAAAAACTGTTTTTT. Protein product: CAWSVQGSGEKLFF.